This T cell receptor beta chain was recovered during a study of shared clonotypes between healthy human individuals. About the study: Per donor, CD8 memory used one plate, CD8 naive used two, CD4 memory used three and CD4 naive used three.

The CD4+ fraction was divided into a CD45RA+ naive subset and a CD45RA-negative memory subset. This clone appeared a single time. TCRdb's table, derived via immunoSEQ multiplex PCR, lists solely in-frame clones and lacks some. Among millions of clones listed, approximately 92% were seen once. The sequence derives from a man aged 18 to 30 in good health. Material for sequencing was naive CD4+ T cells sorted from blood. Subset here: CD45RA+ positively selected.

The CDR3 coding sequence is TGTGCCAGCAACCCGGCCTACGAGTCGGAGACCCAGTACTTC. This encodes CASNPAYESETQYF. The chain recombines TRBV6-6 with TRBJ2-5; D remains ambiguous. CDR1 is MNHNY, CDR2 SVGAGI, per germline (reference sequence). The germline V and J ends were trimmed by 7 bases and 5 bases, with 17 bases remaining between them. The CDR3 spans 14 residues.